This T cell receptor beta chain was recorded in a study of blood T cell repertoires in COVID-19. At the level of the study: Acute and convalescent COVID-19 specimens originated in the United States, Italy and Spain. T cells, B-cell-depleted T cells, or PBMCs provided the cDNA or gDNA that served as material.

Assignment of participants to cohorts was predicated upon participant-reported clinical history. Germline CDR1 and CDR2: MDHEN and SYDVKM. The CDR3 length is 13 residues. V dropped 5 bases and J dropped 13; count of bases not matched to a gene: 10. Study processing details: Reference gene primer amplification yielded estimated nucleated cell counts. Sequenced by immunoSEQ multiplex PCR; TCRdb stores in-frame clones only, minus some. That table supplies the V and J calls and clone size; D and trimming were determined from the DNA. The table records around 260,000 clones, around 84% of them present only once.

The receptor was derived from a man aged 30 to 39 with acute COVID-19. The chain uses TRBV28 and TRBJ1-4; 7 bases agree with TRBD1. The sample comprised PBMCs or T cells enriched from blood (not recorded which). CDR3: CASSRDSQPGLFF. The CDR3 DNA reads TGTGCCAGCAGTAGGGACAGCCAACCCGGACTGTTTTTT.